The rows below give T cell receptor beta chains drawn from one sample of a study of blood T cell repertoires in COVID-19. TCRdb keeps only in-frame clones here, not all; method: immunoSEQ multiplex PCR. This repertoire shows 150,000 to 200,000 clones, around 90% found once; its top ten account for approximately 2.4%. Sequenced: PBMCs or T cells enriched from blood (not recorded which). Source of these receptors: a woman aged 30 to 39 who had recovered from COVID-19. Each CDR3 is given with its conserved first and last residue. The D gene is left open where the match is weak. Size is omitted from some rows. Given values are once, few, many or a class for expanded clones.

>.|TRBJ1-2|TRBV5-4|.
TGTGCCAGCAGCCGACCCCTTAGCGATGGCTACACCTTC
CASSRPLSDGYTF
>.|TRBJ2-2|TRBV29-1|TRBD2
TGCAGCGTAGTGAGCGGGGGTGCCGGGGAGCTGTTTTTT
CSVVSGGAGELFF
>.|TRBJ1-2|TRBV27|.
TGTGCCAGCAGTTCCGGGGGTGCCTGGTATGGCTACACCTTC
CASSSGGAWYGYTF
>.|TRBJ2-5|TRBV6-6|TRBD1
TGTGCCAGCATCACCAAATTCCGGGACAGCCAAGAGACCCAGTACTTC
CASITKFRDSQETQYF
>.|TRBJ1-3|TRBV7-9|TRBD1
TGTGCCAGCAGCTCGGGACAGGGTCAGGGAAACACCATATATTTT
CASSSGQGQGNTIYF
>.|TRBJ2-7|TRBV14|TRBD1
TGTGCCAGCAGCCAATTTAGGGGCCAGGGGGCCTACGAGCAGTACTTC
CASSQFRGQGAYEQYF
>.|TRBJ1-1|TRBV28|.
TGTGCCAGCAGTTTAGCCCTCCAGCGGAACACTGAAGCTTTCTTT
CASSLALQRNTEAFF
>.|TRBJ2-2|TRBV3-1/TRBV3-2|.
TGTGCCAGCAGCCAAGTTGGCGGCCCGAACACCGGGGAGCTGTTTTTT
CASSQVGGPNTGELFF
>few|TRBJ2-1|TRBV7-2|.
TGTGCCAGCAGCTTTGTCCGGGAGCAGTTCTTC
CASSFVREQFF
>.|TRBJ2-3|TRBV7-2|TRBD2
TGTGCCAGCAGCTTAGGGACTAGCGCTACAGATACGCAGTATTTT
CASSLGTSATDTQYF